The T cell receptor (beta chain) described here comes from a study of cytomegalovirus exposure and HLA in healthy donors. Study in general: When over 300 donors were genotyped, 80% to 90% of them were found to fall in the Caucasian-associated ancestry cluster. Study-level points and caveats: Researchers reported in a later analysis that common viral pathogens appeared linked to several top clusters. Later findings reportedly placed an Asian-associated ancestry cluster below the approximately 650-donor mean for N-insertions.

Concerning this clone itself: Its antigen is not known.

Germline CDR1 is MDHEN and CDR2 is SYDVKM. The CDR3 loop spans 14 amino acids. The V and J ends lost 6 bases and 4 bases respectively, with 13 bases between them. 13 Jbeta primers and 60 Vbeta primers were used for the PCR. Only in-frame clones appear in the TCRdb table, and some are missing; sequencing was by immunoSEQ multiplex PCR. This table holds 150,000 to 200,000 clones, roughly 82% found once. The sequence was obtained from a woman aged 45-65 years in good health and CMV-seropositive. The sequencing input was PBMCs. This sequence joins TRBV28 and TRBJ1-3, with D possibly matching TRBD1 (6 bases). Here the CDR3 DNA reads TGTGCCAGCAGAACGGGGGGGCTCGGAAACACCATATATTTT. Protein: CASRTGGLGNTIYF.